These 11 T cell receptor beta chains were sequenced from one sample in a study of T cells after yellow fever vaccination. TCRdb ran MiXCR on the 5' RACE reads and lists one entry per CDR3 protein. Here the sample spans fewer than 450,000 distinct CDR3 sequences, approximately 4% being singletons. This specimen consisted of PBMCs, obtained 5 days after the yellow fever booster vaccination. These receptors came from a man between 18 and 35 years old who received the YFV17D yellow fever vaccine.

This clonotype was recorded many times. Written as DNA, the CDR3 is TGCGCCAGCAGCTTGGTAGGTGCAGGTAGCATTTCACCCCTCCACTTT. Protein: CASSLVGAGSISPLHF. The chain uses TRBV5-1 and TRBJ1-6; D is uncertain. The CDR3 is 16 residues long. V lost 0 bases and J lost 9, with 16 bases in between. Germline values: CDR1 SGHRS, CDR2 YFSETQ.

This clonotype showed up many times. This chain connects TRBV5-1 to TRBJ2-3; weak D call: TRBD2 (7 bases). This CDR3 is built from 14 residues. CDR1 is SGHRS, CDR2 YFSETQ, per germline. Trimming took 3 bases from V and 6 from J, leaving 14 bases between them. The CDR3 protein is CASSSRGARDTQYF. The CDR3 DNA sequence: TGCGCCAGCAGCTCCCGGGGGGCAAGGGATACGCAGTATTTT.

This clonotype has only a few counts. The CDR3 loop is CASSSRQGVNLHEQYV. Written as DNA, the CDR3 is TGTGCCAGCAGCTCAAGACAGGGGGTGAATCTTCACGAGCAGTACGTC. The chain links TRBV5-4 to TRBJ2-7; TRBD1 agrees at 9 bases. This CDR3 has 16 residues. Germline loops: CDR1 SGHNT, CDR2 YYREEE (reference sequence). Unmatched junction bases numbered 12, after V lost 3 bases and J lost 5 bases.

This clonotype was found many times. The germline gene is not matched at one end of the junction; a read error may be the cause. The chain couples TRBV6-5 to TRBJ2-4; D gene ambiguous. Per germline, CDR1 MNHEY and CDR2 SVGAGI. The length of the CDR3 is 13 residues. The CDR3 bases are TGTGCCAGCAGTTACTCGAGACGTCGTTTCCTATGGTTC. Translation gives CASSYSRRRFLWF.

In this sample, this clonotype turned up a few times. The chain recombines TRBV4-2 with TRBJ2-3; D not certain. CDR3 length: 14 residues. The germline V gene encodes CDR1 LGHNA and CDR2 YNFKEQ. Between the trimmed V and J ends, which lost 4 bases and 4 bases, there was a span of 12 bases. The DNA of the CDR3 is TGTGCCAGCAGCCCCCTGTTTGGGGCAGATACGCAGTATTTT. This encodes CASSPLFGADTQYF.

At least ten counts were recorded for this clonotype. The chain's CDR3 is CAISDEEGQPQHF. The CDR3 DNA reads TGTGCCATCAGTGACGAGGAGGGACAGCCCCAGCATTTT. The chain joins TRBV10-3 to TRBJ1-5; no firm D call. The CDR3 is 13 amino acids. Trimming stripped 3 bases from V and 7 bases from J, with 10 bases between. Per the germline V gene, CDR1 is ENHRY and CDR2 is SYGVKD.

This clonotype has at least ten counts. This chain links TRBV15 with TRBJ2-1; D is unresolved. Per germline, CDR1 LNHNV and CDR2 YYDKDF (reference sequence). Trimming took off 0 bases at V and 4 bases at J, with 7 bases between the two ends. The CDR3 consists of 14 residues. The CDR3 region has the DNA TGTGCCACCAGCAGAGATTTGCTGTACAATGAGCAGTTCTTC. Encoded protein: CATSRDLLYNEQFF.

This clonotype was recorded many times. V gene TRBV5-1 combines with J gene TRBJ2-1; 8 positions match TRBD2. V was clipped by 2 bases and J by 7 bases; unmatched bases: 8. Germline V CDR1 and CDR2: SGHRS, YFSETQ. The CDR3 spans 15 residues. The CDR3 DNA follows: TGCGCCAGCAGCTTAAATCCGGGGGGGAGAAATGAGCAGTTCTTC. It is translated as CASSLNPGGRNEQFF.

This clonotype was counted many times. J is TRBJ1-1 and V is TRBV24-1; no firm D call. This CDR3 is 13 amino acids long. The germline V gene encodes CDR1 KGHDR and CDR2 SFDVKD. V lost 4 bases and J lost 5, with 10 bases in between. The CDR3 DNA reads TGTGCCACCAGTGAGCCAGGAGGGACTGAAGCTTTCTTT. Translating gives CATSEPGGTEAFF.

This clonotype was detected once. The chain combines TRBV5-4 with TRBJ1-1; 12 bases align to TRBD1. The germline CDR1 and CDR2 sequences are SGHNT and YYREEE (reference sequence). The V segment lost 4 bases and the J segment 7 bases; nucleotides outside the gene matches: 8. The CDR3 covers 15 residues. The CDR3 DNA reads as TGTGCCAGCAGCCCCCGGGACAGGGGGCTGGTTGAAGCTTTCTTT. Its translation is CASSPRDRGLVEAFF.

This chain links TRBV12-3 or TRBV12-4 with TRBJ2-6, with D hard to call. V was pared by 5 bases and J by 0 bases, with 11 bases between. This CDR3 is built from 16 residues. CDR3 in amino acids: CASSPLDPSGANVLTF. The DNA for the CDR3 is TGTGCCAGCAGTCCTCTCGACCCCTCTGGGGCCAACGTCCTGACTTTC.